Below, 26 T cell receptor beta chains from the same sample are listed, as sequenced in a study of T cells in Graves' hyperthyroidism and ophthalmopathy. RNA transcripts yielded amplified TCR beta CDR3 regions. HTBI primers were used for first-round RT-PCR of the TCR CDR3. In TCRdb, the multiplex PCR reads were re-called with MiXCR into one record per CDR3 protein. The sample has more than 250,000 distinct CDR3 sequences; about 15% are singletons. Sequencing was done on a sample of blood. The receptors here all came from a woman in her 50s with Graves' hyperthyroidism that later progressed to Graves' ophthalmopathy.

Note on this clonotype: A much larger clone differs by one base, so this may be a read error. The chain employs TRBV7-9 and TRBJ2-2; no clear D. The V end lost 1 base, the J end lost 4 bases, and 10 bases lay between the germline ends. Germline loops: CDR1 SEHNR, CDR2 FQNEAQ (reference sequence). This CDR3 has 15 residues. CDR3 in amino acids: CASSLGSLVTGELFF. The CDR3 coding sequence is TGTGCCAGCAGCTTAGGTTCACTGGTCACCGGGGAGCTGTTTTTT.

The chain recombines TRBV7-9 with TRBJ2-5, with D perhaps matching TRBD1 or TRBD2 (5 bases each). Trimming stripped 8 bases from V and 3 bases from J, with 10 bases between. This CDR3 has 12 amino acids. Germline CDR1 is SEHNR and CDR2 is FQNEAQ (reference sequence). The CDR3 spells CASLGTEETQYF. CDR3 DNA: TGTGCCAGCTTGGGGACGGAAGAGACCCAGTACTTC.

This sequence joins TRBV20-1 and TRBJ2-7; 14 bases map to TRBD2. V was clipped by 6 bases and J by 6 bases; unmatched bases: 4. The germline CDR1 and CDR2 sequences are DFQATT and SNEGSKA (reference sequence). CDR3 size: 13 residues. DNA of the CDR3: TGCAGTGCGGGGACTAGCGGGAGTGTCGAGCAGTACTTC. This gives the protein CSAGTSGSVEQYF.

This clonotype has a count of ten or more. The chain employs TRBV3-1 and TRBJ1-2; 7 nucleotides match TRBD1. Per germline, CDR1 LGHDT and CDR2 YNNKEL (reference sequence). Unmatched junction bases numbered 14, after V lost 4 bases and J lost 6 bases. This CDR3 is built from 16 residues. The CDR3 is CASSLRTGTDPDGYTF. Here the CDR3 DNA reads TGTGCCAGCAGCCTGAGGACCGGGACAGACCCTGATGGCTACACCTTC. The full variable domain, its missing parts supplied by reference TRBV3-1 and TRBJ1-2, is DTAVSQTPKYLVTQMGNDKSIKCEQNLGHDTMYWYKQDSKKFLKIMFSYNNKELIINETVPNRFSPKSPDKAHLNLHINSLELGDSAVYFCASSLRTGTDPDGYTFGSGTRLTVV.

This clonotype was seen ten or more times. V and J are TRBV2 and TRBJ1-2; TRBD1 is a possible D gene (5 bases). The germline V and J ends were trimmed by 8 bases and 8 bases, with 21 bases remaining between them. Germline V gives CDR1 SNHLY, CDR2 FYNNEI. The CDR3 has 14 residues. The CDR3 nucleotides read TGTGCCAGCTCTCGAGGGCTCCGCGGGGGGGGCTACACCTTC. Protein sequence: CASSRGLRGGGYTF.

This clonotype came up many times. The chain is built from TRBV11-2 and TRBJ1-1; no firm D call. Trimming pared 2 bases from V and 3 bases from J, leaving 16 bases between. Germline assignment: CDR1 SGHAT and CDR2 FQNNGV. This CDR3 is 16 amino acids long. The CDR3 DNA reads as TGTGCCAGCAGCTTAAACGATCACAGCGGGGACACTGAAGCTTTCTTT. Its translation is CASSLNDHSGDTEAFF.

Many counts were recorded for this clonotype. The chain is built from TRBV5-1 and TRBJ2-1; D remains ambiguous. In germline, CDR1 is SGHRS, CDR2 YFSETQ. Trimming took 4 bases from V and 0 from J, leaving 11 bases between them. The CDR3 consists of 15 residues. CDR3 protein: CASSLDPRSYNEQFF. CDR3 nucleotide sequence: TGCGCCAGCAGCCTTGACCCCCGCTCCTACAATGAGCAGTTCTTC.

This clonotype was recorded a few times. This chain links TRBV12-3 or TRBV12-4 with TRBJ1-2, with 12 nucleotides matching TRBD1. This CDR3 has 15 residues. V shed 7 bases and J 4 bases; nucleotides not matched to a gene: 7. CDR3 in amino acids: CASTRGQGASYGYTF. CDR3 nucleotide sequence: TGTGCCAGCACCCGGGGACAGGGGGCATCCTATGGCTACACCTTC.

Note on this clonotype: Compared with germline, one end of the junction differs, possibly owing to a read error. The CDR3 here is CAGSFPGSKGMNTEAFF. CDR3 coding DNA: TGTGCCGGCAGCTTCCCGGGAAGTAAAGGGATGAACACTGAAGCTTTCTTT. The gene calls are TRBV5-1 and TRBJ1-1; D uncertain. This CDR3 is built from 17 residues. The germline gives CDR1 SGHRS, CDR2 YFSETQ.

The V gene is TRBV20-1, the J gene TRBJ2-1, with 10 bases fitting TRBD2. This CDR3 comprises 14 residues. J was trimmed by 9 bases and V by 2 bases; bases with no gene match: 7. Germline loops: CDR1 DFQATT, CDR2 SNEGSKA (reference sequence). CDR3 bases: TGCAGTGCTAGATGGCTAGCGGGAGCGGTTGAGCAGTTCTTC. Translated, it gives CSARWLAGAVEQFF.

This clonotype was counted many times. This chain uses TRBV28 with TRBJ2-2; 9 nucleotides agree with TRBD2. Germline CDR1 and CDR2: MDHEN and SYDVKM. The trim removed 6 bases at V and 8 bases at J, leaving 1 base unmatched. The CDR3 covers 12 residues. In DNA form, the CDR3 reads TGTGCCAGCAGGCTAGCGGGAGGGGAGCTGTTTTTT. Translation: CASRLAGGELFF.

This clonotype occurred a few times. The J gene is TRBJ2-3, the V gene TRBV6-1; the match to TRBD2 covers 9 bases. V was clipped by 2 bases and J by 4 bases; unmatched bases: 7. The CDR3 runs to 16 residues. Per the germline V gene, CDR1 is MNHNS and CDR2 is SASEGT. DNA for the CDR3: TGTGCCAGCAGTGAACGAGGCGGGAGGGGCCCAGATACGCAGTATTTT. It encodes CASSERGGRGPDTQYF.

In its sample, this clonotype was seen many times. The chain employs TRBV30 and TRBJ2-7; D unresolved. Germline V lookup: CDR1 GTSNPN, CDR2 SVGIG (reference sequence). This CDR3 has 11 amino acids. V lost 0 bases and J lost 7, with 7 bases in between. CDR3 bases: TGTGCCTGGAGTGTACGGTGGGAGCAGTACTTC. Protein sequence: CAWSVRWEQYF. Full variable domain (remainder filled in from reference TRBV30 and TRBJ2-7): SQTIHQWPATLVQPVGSPLSLECTVEGTSNPNLYWYRQAAGRGLQLLFYSVGIGQISSEVPQNLSASRPQDRQFILSSKKLLLSDSGFYLCAWSVRWEQYFGPGTRLTVT.

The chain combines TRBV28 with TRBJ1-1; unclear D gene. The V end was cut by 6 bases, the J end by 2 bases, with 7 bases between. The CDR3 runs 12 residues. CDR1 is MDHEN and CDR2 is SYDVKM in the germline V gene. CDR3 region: CASRDINTEAFF. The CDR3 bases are TGTGCCAGCAGAGACATTAACACTGAAGCTTTCTTT.

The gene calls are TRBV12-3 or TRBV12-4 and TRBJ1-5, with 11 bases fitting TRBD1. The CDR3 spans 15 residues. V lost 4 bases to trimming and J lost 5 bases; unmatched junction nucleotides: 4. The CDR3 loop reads CASSSGQGVDQPQHF. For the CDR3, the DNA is TGTGCCAGCAGTTCGGGACAGGGGGTTGATCAGCCCCAGCATTTT.

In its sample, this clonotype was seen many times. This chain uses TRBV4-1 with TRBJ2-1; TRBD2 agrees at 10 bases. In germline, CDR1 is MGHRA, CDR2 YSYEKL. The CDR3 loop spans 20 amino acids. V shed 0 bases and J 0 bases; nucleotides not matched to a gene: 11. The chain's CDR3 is CASSQDLAGVPYLSYNEQFF. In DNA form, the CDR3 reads TGCGCCAGCAGCCAAGATCTAGCGGGAGTCCCTTACCTCTCCTACAATGAGCAGTTCTTC.

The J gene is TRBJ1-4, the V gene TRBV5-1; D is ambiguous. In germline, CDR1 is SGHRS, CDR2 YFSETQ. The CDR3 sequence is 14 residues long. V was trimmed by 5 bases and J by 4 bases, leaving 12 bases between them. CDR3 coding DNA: TGCGCCAGCAGGCCGGGCCCAAATAATGAAAAACTGTTTTTT. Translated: CASRPGPNNEKLFF.

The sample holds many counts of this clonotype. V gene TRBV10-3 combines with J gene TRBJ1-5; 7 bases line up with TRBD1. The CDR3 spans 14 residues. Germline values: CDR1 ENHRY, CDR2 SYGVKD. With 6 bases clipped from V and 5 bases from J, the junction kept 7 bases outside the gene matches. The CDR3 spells CAIRADREDQPQHF. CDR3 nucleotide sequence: TGTGCCATCAGGGCCGACAGGGAGGATCAGCCCCAGCATTTT.

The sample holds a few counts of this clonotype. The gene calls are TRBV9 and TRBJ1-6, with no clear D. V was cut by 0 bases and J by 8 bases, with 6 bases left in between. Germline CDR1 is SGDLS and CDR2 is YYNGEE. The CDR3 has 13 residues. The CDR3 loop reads CASSVVTDSPLHF. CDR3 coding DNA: TGTGCCAGCAGCGTAGTAACCGATTCACCCCTCCACTTT.

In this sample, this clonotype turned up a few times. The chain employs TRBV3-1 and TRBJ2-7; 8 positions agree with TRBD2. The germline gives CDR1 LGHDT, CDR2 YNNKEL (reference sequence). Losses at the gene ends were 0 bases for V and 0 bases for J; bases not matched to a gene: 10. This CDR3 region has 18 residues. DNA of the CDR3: TGTGCCAGCAGCCAAGACCCGGGGGGCGGGAGGAGCTCCTACGAGCAGTACTTC. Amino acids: CASSQDPGGGRSSYEQYF.

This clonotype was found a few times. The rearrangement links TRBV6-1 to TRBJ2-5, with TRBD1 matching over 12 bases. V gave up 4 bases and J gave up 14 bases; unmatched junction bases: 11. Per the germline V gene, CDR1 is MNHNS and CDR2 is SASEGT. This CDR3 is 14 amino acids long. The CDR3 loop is CASSAGTGGELTYF. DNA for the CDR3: TGTGCCAGCAGTGCCGGGACAGGGGGCGAACTCACTTACTTC.

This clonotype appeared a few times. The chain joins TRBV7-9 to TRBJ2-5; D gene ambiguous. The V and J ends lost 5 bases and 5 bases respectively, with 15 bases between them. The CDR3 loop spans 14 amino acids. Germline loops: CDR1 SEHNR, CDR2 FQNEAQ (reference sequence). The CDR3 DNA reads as TGTGCCAGCAGCCCAGACACCGCCCGTGAGACCCAGTACTTC. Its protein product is CASSPDTARETQYF.

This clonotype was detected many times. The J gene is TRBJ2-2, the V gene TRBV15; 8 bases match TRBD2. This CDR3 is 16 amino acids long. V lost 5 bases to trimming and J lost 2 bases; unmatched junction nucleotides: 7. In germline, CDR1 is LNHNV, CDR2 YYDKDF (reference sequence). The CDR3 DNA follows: TGTGCCACCAGCCGCGGGGGGACGATAAACACCGGGGAGCTGTTTTTT. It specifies CATSRGGTINTGELFF.

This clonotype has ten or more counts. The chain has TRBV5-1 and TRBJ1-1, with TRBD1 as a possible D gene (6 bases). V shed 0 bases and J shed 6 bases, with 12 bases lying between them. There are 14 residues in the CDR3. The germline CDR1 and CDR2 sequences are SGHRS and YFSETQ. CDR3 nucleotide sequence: TGCGCCAGCAGCTTGGCCGGGGGCGACGCTGAAGCTTTCTTT. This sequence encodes CASSLAGGDAEAFF.

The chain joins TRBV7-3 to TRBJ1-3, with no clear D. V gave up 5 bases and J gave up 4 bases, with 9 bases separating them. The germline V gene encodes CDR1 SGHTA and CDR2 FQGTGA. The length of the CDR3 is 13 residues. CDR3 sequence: CASSPSGGNTIYF. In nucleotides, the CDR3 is TGTGCCAGCAGCCCCTCGGGCGGAAACACCATATATTTT. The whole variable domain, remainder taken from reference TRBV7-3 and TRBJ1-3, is GAGVSQTPSNKVTEKGKYVELRCDPISGHTALYWYRQSLGQGPEFLIYFQGTGAADDSGLPNDRFFAVRPEGSVSTLKIQRTERGDSAVYLCASSPSGGNTIYFGEGSWLTVV.

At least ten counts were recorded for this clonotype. The DNA for the CDR3 is TGTGCCAGCACCCCTCACCTTCAAAGCTCCTACGAGCAGTACTTC. Encoded protein: CASTPHLQSSYEQYF. The V call is TRBV2, the J call TRBJ2-7; no reliable D call. The CDR3 consists of 15 residues. The ends were cut back, 7 bases at V and 0 bases at J, with 16 bases in the middle. Germline V gives CDR1 SNHLY, CDR2 FYNNEI. The variable domain in full, with the rest retrieved from reference TRBV2 and TRBJ2-7, is EPEVTQTPSHQVTQMGQEVILRCVPISNHLYFYWYRQILGQKVEFLVSFYNNEISEKSEIFDDQFSVERPDGSNFTLKIRSTKLEDSAMYFCASTPHLQSSYEQYFGPGTRLTVT.